This section outlines one T cell receptor (beta chain) sequence together with its context. What it binds is unknown. A read error may explain this, as a much larger clone is one base away. Patients underwent thyroid surgery, and none had received any treatment before it. CDR1 and CDR2 (germline): ENHRY, SYGVKD. Trimming at V came to 3 bases and at J to 4 bases, leaving 9 bases not matched to a gene. The CDR3 has 16 amino acids. Original methodology: Clinicopathological groups supplied CDR3 differences that were used to build a distant-metastasis classifier for papillary thyroid cancer. TCRdb re-called clones via MiXCR from the PCR reads. None of the V and J calls come from the authors' own analysis; TCRdb made them. The sample yields some 16,000 clones, 20% to 30% seen once. The data are from a study of metastatic and nonmetastatic thyroid tumors. Study background: Across peripheral blood and tumor or nodule tissue samples taken from malignant and benign thyroid patients, the repertoires were compared with one another.

The study's findings and limits: Reported TCR beta diversity, measured in blood and tumor, was significantly higher for malignant thyroid tumors than for benign nodules.

The clonotype comes from a female donor with papillary thyroid cancer or a benign thyroid nodule (not recorded which). Some clones in this sample may be carry-over from other donors' samples. The chain recombines TRBV10-3 with TRBJ2-7, with 10 bases that match TRBD2. The sequenced material came from tumor tissue. CDR3: CAISDFGLAGVYEQYF. The CDR3 region has the DNA TGTGCCATCAGTGATTTCGGCCTAGCGGGAGTTTACGAGCAGTACTTC.